The clone carrying this TCR beta chain was seen a few times. Germline CDR1 and CDR2: SQVTM and ANQGSEA. The V gene lost 5 bases and the J gene lost 1 base, with 9 bases spanning the gap. The CDR3 extends over 13 amino acids. Use of 60 Vbeta and 13 Jbeta primers characterized the PCR. TCRdb's copy holds only in-frame clones and misses some; the assay was immunoSEQ multiplex PCR. The data contain about 69,000 clones, about three quarters of them singletons. The data were obtained in a study of cytomegalovirus exposure and HLA in healthy donors. This chain links TRBV29-1 with TRBJ1-3; D perhaps matches TRBD1 (5 bases). The origin of this receptor is a man aged 18 to 30 in good health and CMV-seronegative. Input material: PBMCs. This CDR3 reads CSVRKGSGNTIYF. In DNA form, the CDR3 reads TGCAGCGTTCGTAAGGGGTCTGGAAACACCATATATTTT. Supplemented by reference TRBV29-1 and TRBJ1-3, the full variable domain reads SAVISQKPSRDICQRGTSLTIQCQVDSQVTMMFWYRQQPGQSLTLIATANQGSEATYESGFVIDKFPISRPNLTFSTLTVSNMSPEDSSIYLCSVRKGSGNTIYFGEGSWLTVV.